The 9 T cell receptor beta chains below come from one sample, sequenced in a study of T cell repertoires in cytomegalovirus infection. MiXCR, applied by TCRdb to the reads, yields one record per CDR3 protein. The sample has some 450,000 distinct CDR3 sequences; approximately 33% are singletons. The sequenced sample was PBMCs. The receptors stem from a human donor in good health (CMV status not recorded). Some clones in this sample may be carry-over from other donors' samples.

The J gene is TRBJ2-6, the V gene TRBV15; perhaps TRBD1 as D (6 bases). Germline lookup yields CDR1 LNHNV and CDR2 YYDKDF (reference sequence). This CDR3 spans 15 amino acids. Trimming took off 5 bases at V and 1 base at J, with 9 bases between the two ends. For the CDR3, the DNA is TGTGCCACCAGCTTCGGACAGTCTGGGGCCAACGTCCTGACTTTC. Protein: CATSFGQSGANVLTF.

On this clonotype: A clone one base away is much larger, so this may be a read error. The chain carries TRBV7-2 and TRBJ2-3; 8 nucleotides agree with TRBD1. There are 15 residues in the CDR3. V was pared by 7 bases and J by 4 bases, with 10 bases of the junction left unmatched. In germline, CDR1 is SGHTA, CDR2 FQGNSA. The CDR3 coding sequence is TGTGCCAGCATTGCCGGACAGGGATGGGCAGATACGCAGTATTTT. This gives the protein CASIAGQGWADTQYF.

This clonotype came up once. This may be a read error: a much more frequent sequence differs by one nucleotide. This chain connects TRBV12-3 or TRBV12-4 to TRBJ1-1, with 9 bases matching TRBD1. Losses at the gene ends were 6 bases for V and 3 bases for J; bases not matched to a gene: 8. The CDR3 runs 15 residues. CDR3 DNA sequence: TGTGCCAGCAGGCAACAGGGGGCAATGCACACTGAAGCTTTCTTT. This sequence encodes CASRQQGAMHTEAFF.

This chain uses TRBV10-3 with TRBJ2-1; 12 nucleotides line up with TRBD1. The V segment lost 6 bases and the J segment 6 bases; nucleotides outside the gene matches: 6. The CDR3 contains 15 residues. From germline, CDR1 is ENHRY and CDR2 SYGVKD. The CDR3 protein is CAIRTGTGGGNEQFF. The CDR3 DNA follows: TGTGCCATCAGGACCGGGACAGGGGGCGGCAATGAGCAGTTCTTC.

This chain joins TRBV4-3 and TRBJ1-2; tentatively, D is TRBD1 (5 bases). Trimming pared 0 bases from V and 7 bases from J, leaving 12 bases between. CDR1 and CDR2 from the germline V gene are LGHNA and YSLEER. The CDR3 sequence is 14 residues long. Written as DNA, the CDR3 is TGCGCCAGCAGCCAAGAAGGTGTTGGGGGTGGCTACACCTTC. Translation: CASSQEGVGGGYTF.

V and J are TRBV29-1 and TRBJ1-1, with TRBD1 matching 9 bases. The CDR3 length is 13 residues. V trimming: 7 bases; J trimming: 5 bases; junction bases outside the gene matches: 8. The germline CDR1 and CDR2 sequences are SQVTM and ANQGSEA. Here the CDR3 DNA reads TGCAGCGCAATGACAGGGGGAAGTACTGAAGCTTTCTTT. Translation: CSAMTGGSTEAFF.

This clonotype was seen repeatedly, ten times or more. This sequence joins TRBV6-5 and TRBJ1-1; no clear D gene. From germline, CDR1 is MNHEY and CDR2 SVGAGI. V dropped 0 bases and J dropped 7 bases, with 12 bases sitting between them. The CDR3 is 14 amino acids. The CDR3 DNA sequence: TGTGCCAGCAGTTACTCGGGGAGTGCGGTTGAAGCTTTCTTT. This encodes CASSYSGSAVEAFF.

The J gene is TRBJ1-2, the V gene TRBV27; tentative D call: TRBD1 (5 bases). The ends were cut back, 3 bases at V and 7 bases at J, with 12 bases in the middle. Germline loops: CDR1 MNHEY, CDR2 SMNVEV (reference sequence). CDR3 size: 13 residues. This CDR3 reads CASSLTVSSGYTF. CDR3 DNA sequence: TGTGCCAGCAGTTTGACAGTCTCATCTGGCTACACCTTC.

V usage is TRBV12-3 or TRBV12-4 and J usage is TRBJ1-1; 7 positions match TRBD1. J lost 5 bases, V lost 5 bases, and 5 bases had no gene match. The CDR3 has 13 amino acids. CDR3 in DNA: TGTGCCAGCAGTCCGACAGGGATTACTGAAGCTTTCTTT. Amino acid sequence: CASSPTGITEAFF.